Shown below are 5 T cell receptor beta chains from a single sample sequenced in a study of blood T cell repertoires in COVID-19. Using immunoSEQ multiplex PCR, the repertoire was profiled, and TCRdb retains in-frame clones only, with some absent. The repertoire holds about 86,000 clones, with more than 75% as singletons. Sequencing used peripheral blood. These receptors were obtained from a woman older than 75 with acute or convalescent COVID-19.

This chain joins TRBV6-1 and TRBJ2-3; D gene uncertain. Germline values: CDR1 MNHNS, CDR2 SASEGT. CDR3 size: 16 residues. V lost 4 bases and J lost 11, with 25 bases in between. In DNA form, the CDR3 reads TGTGCCAGCAGTGTCCCCACGTGGGCCATAAGCTCAGAGCAGTATTTT. This encodes CASSVPTWAISSEQYF.

In this sample, this clone turned up a few times. The V and J genes are TRBV29-1 and TRBJ1-1, with 9 bases identical to TRBD1. The CDR3 consists of 12 residues. Trimming took 4 bases from V and 4 from J; bases not matched to a gene: 1. The germline gives CDR1 SQVTM, CDR2 ANQGSEA. The CDR3 spells CSVGDRVTEAFF. CDR3 nucleotides: TGCAGCGTTGGGGACAGGGTCACTGAAGCTTTCTTT.

The chain uses TRBV5-4 and TRBJ2-1, with a weak D call TRBD2 (6 bases). The CDR3 covers 15 residues. V was trimmed by 4 bases and J by 6 bases, leaving 17 bases between them. Germline V gives CDR1 SGHNT, CDR2 YYREEE (reference sequence). Written as DNA, the CDR3 is TGTGCCAGCAGCCCGGGACTTAAAGGGAGCAATGAGCAGTTCTTC. It is translated as CASSPGLKGSNEQFF.

The chain combines TRBV27 with TRBJ2-7; the match to TRBD1 covers 7 bases. Germline CDR1 is MNHEY and CDR2 is SMNVEV (reference sequence). This CDR3 region has 17 residues. Trimming at V came to 2 bases and at J to 4 bases, leaving 14 bases not matched to a gene. This CDR3 is CASSLKGQALTGYEQYF. For the CDR3, the DNA is TGTGCCAGCAGTTTAAAAGGACAGGCCCTAACGGGATACGAGCAGTACTTC.

The J gene is TRBJ1-5, the V gene TRBV5-8; D gene unclear. The CDR3 covers 14 residues. V shed 4 bases and J shed 2 bases, with 10 bases lying between them. Germline assignment: CDR1 SGHTS and CDR2 YDEGEE. The CDR3 region is CASSPRGRNQPQHF. The DNA for the CDR3 is TGTGCCAGCAGCCCCCGGGGTCGCAATCAGCCCCAGCATTTT.